The rows below give T cell receptor beta chains drawn from one sample of a study of post-analysis software for immune sequencing data. TCRdb ran MiXCR on the PCR reads and lists one entry per CDR3 protein. Of 150,000 to 200,000 distinct CDR3 sequences listed, about 29% are singletons. The sample comprised blood. The receptor source for this set is a girl under 18 with multiple sclerosis. Both conserved end residues are part of each CDR3. A D gene is named only where the DNA matches it firmly. A clone size is listed for some rows: how often the clone was seen (once, few, many), or a class if it is expanded.

j_call	clone_size	d_call	v_call	cdr3_nt	cdr3_aa
TRBJ2-3	many	TRBD2	TRBV9	TGTGCCAGCAGCCCAGCAGCGGGAGAGGCAGATACGCAGTATTTT	CASSPAAGEADTQYF
TRBJ1-5	many	TRBD1	TRBV6-5	TGTGCCAGCAAGTCGAACAGGGGGCCTGGCAATCAGCCCCAGCATTTT	CASKSNRGPGNQPQHF
TRBJ1-2	.	.	TRBV5-1	TGCGCCAGCGGGAGGAAAGGTCGTTCTGGCTACACCTTC	CASGRKGRSGYTF
TRBJ2-1	.	.	TRBV7-9	TGTGCCAGCAGCTTAATGAGGGGGAGAGTCGATGAGCAGTTCTTC	CASSLMRGRVDEQFF
TRBJ1-5	.	.	TRBV5-1	TGCGCCAGCAGCTTGGGCCCTTTGGGCGGGAGCAATCAGCCCCAGCATTTT	CASSLGPLGGSNQPQHF
TRBJ1-2	.	.	TRBV5-6	TGTGCCAGCAGCTGGGGCGAAGGGAGGGATGGCTACACCTTC	CASSWGEGRDGYTF
TRBJ2-7	many	.	TRBV7-8	TGTGCCAGCAGCGTTAGCGGTTCCGCCTACGAGCAGTACTTC	CASSVSGSAYEQYF
TRBJ1-6	.	TRBD1	TRBV5-1	TGCGCCAGCAGCTTGGACAGGGGGTTCAGCTCACCCCTCCACTTT	CASSLDRGFSSPLHF
TRBJ2-1	.	TRBD1	TRBV18	TGTGCCAGCTTGGGGGACAGGGGGCGAAATGAGCAGTTCTTC	CASLGDRGRNEQFF
TRBJ1-2	many	TRBD1	TRBV10-3	TGTGCCATCAGTGTACCGGGACAGGGGGCCGGGTCTTATGGCTACACCTTC	CAISVPGQGAGSYGYTF
TRBJ1-2	.	.	TRBV5-5	TGTGCCAGCAGCTTAGGGTGGAATGGCTACACCTTC	CASSLGWNGYTF
TRBJ2-1	many	TRBD2	TRBV20-1	TGCAGTTCCCAAGGGTCAAGCGGGAGCCATGAGCAGTTCTTC	CSSQGSSGSHEQFF
TRBJ2-7	.	.	TRBV18	TGTGCCAGCTCACAGGGGGTCACCTACGAGCAGTACTTC	CASSQGVTYEQYF
TRBJ2-1	many	TRBD2	TRBV6-2/TRBV6-3	TGTGCCAGCAGTTACTCGATTGTAGCGGGAGGCTATGAGCAGTTCTTC	CASSYSIVAGGYEQFF
TRBJ2-7	.	.	TRBV10-3	TGTGCCATCAGTGAGTCTACAGTCAACTTCTCCTACAATAAGCAGTACTTC	CAISESTVNFSYNKQYF
TRBJ2-1	few	.	TRBV19	TGTGCCAGTAGTATGGTAGGCAGCTACAATGAGCAGTTCTTC	CASSMVGSYNEQFF
TRBJ2-1	many	.	TRBV24-1	TGTGCCACCAGTGATCGAAAGGAGGTTCGCAATGAGCAGTTCTTC	CATSDRKEVRNEQFF
TRBJ2-1	many	TRBD2	TRBV10-3	TGTGCCATCAGTTTACTAGCGGGAGGTGGCAATGAGCAGTTCTTC	CAISLLAGGGNEQFF
TRBJ2-1	many	.	TRBV4-1	TGCGCCAGCGGTTACCATGAGCAGTTCTTC	CASGYHEQFF
TRBJ2-1	.	.	TRBV19	TGTGCCAGTAGTATAGCGCGACAAGGCCTCTCCTACAATGAGCAGTTCTTC	CASSIARQGLSYNEQFF
TRBJ1-5	.	.	TRBV12-3/TRBV12-4	TGTGCCAGCTCCAGGGCGGGGCAGAATATAGAGCCCCAGCATTTT	CASSRAGQNIEPQHF
TRBJ2-7	.	.	TRBV20-1	TGCAGTGCTAGAGATTTGGGGGTTAGCTCCTACGAGCAGTACTTC	CSARDLGVSSYEQYF
TRBJ2-1	.	.	TRBV20-1	TGCAGTGTCTATAGCGGAAGACGGAACAATGAGCAGTTCTTC	CSVYSGRRNNEQFF
TRBJ2-2	.	TRBD2	TRBV27	TGTGCCAGCAGTTCCCTTTGGGGGGGAGGGCCTGGCACCGGGGAGCTGTTTTTT	CASSSLWGGGPGTGELFF
TRBJ2-1	many	.	TRBV12-5	TGTGCTAGTGGTTTGGACAGGCTAAATGAGCAGTTCTTC	CASGLDRLNEQFF
TRBJ2-7	.	.	TRBV12-3/TRBV12-4	TGTGCCAGCAGTTTAGAGGGCGGGCTACCCTACGAGCAGTACTTC	CASSLEGGLPYEQYF
TRBJ2-7	.	.	TRBV30	TGTGCCTGGAGTGTACATCCCAGCTACGAGCAGTACTTC	CAWSVHPSYEQYF
TRBJ2-5	many	TRBD2	TRBV5-1	TGCGCCAGCCAAACGCGGGGGTTGGAAGAGACCCAGTACTTC	CASQTRGLEETQYF
TRBJ1-2	.	.	TRBV28	TGTGCCAGCAGTTTCTTGGGACGTACTCAATTTGGCTACACCTTC	CASSFLGRTQFGYTF
TRBJ1-2	few	.	TRBV7-2	TGTGCCAGCAGCTTAGTTTCGGACAGAATTACCACTAACTATGGCTACACCTTC	CASSLVSDRITTNYGYTF
TRBJ2-1	many	.	TRBV20-1	TGCAGTGCCCGATACCCGGGAAAGGGTAATGAGCAGTTCTTC	CSARYPGKGNEQFF
TRBJ2-1	.	.	TRBV20-1	TGCAGTGCTAGCCCTTTTGAAGAAGCGGGCCCCTACAATGAGCGGTACTTC	CSASPFEEAGPYNERYF
TRBJ2-1	.	.	TRBV18	TGTGCCAGCTCACCAGGAGGTGAGCAGTTCTTC	CASSPGGEQFF
TRBJ2-7	.	TRBD2	TRBV5-1	TGCGCCAGCAGCTGGGGGGGGGAGACCACCTACGAGCAGTACTTC	CASSWGGETTYEQYF
TRBJ1-3	.	.	TRBV29-1	TGCAGCGCAGAGGGTGGAAACACCATATATTTT	CSAEGGNTIYF
TRBJ1-2	.	.	TRBV7-2	TGTGCCTGCAGCTCGGGAGCTGGGTCCCGGACTGGCTACACCTTC	CACSSGAGSRTGYTF